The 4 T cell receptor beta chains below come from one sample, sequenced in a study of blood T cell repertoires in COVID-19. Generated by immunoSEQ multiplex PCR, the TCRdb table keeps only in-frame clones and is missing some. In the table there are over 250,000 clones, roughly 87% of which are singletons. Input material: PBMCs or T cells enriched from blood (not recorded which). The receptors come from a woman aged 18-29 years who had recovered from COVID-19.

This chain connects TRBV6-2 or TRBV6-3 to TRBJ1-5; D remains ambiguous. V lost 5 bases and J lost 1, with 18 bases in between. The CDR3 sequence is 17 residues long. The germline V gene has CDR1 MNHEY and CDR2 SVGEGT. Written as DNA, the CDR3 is TGTGCCAGCAGTCCCCGGGGAGGCCCGGGGAGCAATCAGCCCCAGCATTTT. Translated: CASSPRGGPGSNQPQHF.

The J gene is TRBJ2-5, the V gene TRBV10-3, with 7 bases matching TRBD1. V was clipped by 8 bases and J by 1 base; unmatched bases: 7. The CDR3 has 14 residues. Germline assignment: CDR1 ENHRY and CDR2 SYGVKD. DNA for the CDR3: TGTGCCATCCGAGGAGACAGGGCCCAAGAGACCCAGTACTTC. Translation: CAIRGDRAQETQYF.

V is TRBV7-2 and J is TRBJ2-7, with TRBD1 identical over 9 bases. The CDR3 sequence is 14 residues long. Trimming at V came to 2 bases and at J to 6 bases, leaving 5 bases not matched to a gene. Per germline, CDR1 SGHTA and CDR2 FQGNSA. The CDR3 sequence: CASSLYGTGSEQYF. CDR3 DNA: TGTGCCAGCAGCTTATACGGGACAGGGTCCGAGCAGTACTTC. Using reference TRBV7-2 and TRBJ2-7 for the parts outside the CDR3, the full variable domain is GAGVSQSPSNKVTEKGKDVELRCDPISGHTALYWYRQSLGQGLEFLIYFQGNSAPDKSGLPSDRFSAERTGGSVSTLTIQRTQQEDSAVYLCASSLYGTGSEQYFGPGTRLTVT.

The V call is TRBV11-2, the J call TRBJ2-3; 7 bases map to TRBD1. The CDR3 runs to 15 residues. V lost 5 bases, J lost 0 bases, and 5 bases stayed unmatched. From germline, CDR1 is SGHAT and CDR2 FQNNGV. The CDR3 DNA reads TGTGCCAGCAGCCACAGGGGCCTTAGCACAGATACGCAGTATTTT. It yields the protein CASSHRGLSTDTQYF.